These T cell receptor beta chains were read from a single sample in a study of identical twins. TCRdb reprocessed the 5' RACE reads with MiXCR, giving one entry per CDR3 protein. This table has 1.5 million to 2 million distinct CDR3 sequences, 25% to 35% appearing once. What was sequenced was cord blood. The receptors originated from a newborn girl in good health. Each CDR3 is given with its conserved first and last residue.

j_gene: TRBJ1-2; v_gene: TRBV10-3; CDR3aa: CAIRSSGTGSPTSGYTF
j_gene: TRBJ2-7; v_gene: TRBV7-2; CDR3aa: CASSPPYSPYEQYF
j_gene: TRBJ1-5; v_gene: TRBV20-1; CDR3aa: CSASDGQGSNQPQHF
j_gene: TRBJ2-3; v_gene: TRBV29-1; CDR3aa: CSLKTSGGTDTQYF
j_gene: TRBJ2-7; v_gene: TRBV20-1; CDR3aa: CSAPSFLAGGYNEQYF
j_gene: TRBJ2-1; v_gene: TRBV9; CDR3aa: CASRSGRGGYNEQFF
j_gene: TRBJ1-6; v_gene: TRBV27; CDR3aa: CASSLSPDAGRNSPLHF
j_gene: TRBJ2-7; v_gene: TRBV12-3/TRBV12-4; CDR3aa: CASSFLKSAGEQYF
j_gene: TRBJ2-3; v_gene: TRBV3-1; CDR3aa: CASSQASRRGKDTQYF
j_gene: TRBJ1-2; v_gene: TRBV7-2; CDR3aa: CASSLMGTGPNYGYTF
j_gene: TRBJ2-3; v_gene: TRBV9; CDR3aa: CASSVSGRGSTDTQYF
j_gene: TRBJ2-7; v_gene: TRBV4-1; CDR3aa: CASSQPLAGGIHEQYF
j_gene: TRBJ1-2; v_gene: TRBV10-3; CDR3aa: CAISEGTGYTF
j_gene: TRBJ2-1; v_gene: TRBV10-3; CDR3aa: CAISDAGSYNERFF
j_gene: TRBJ2-1; v_gene: TRBV3-1; CDR3aa: CASSQDRDRYNEQFF
j_gene: TRBJ2-5; v_gene: TRBV29-1; CDR3aa: CSVMHPQETQYF
j_gene: TRBJ2-4; v_gene: TRBV7-2; CDR3aa: CAGSSGQGIAKNIQYF
j_gene: TRBJ2-4; v_gene: TRBV25-1; CDR3aa: CASSEGRGRLAKNIQYF
j_gene: TRBJ2-5; v_gene: TRBV6-5; CDR3aa: CASSYSGPPETQYF
j_gene: TRBJ2-1; v_gene: TRBV5-1; CDR3aa: CASSLGLAVYNEQFF
j_gene: TRBJ1-2; v_gene: TRBV6-1; CDR3aa: CASSEMGQGFGYTF
j_gene: TRBJ1-6; v_gene: TRBV4-2; CDR3aa: CASSLKGQYNSPLHF
j_gene: TRBJ1-4; v_gene: TRBV14; CDR3aa: CASSQVIRGTNEKLFF
j_gene: TRBJ2-1; v_gene: TRBV20-1; CDR3aa: CSASLVGPDRGLYNEQFF
j_gene: TRBJ2-5; v_gene: TRBV5-1; CDR3aa: CASSFAVGETQYF
j_gene: TRBJ2-3; v_gene: TRBV6-5; CDR3aa: CASSSRPSGGTDTQYF
j_gene: TRBJ1-5; v_gene: TRBV7-8; CDR3aa: CASSSTGGKLLLHF
j_gene: TRBJ2-5; v_gene: TRBV12-3/TRBV12-4; CDR3aa: CASRQGAIETQYF